These 25 T cell receptor beta chains were sequenced from one sample in a study of blood T cell repertoires in COVID-19. Sequenced by immunoSEQ multiplex PCR; TCRdb stores in-frame clones only, minus some. Among about 86,000 clones listed, roughly 80% were seen once. The sequencing input was peripheral blood. Receptors were obtained from a man in his 70s with acute or convalescent COVID-19.

The V call is TRBV27, the J call TRBJ2-1; 9 nucleotides align to TRBD2. This CDR3 spans 14 amino acids. CDR1 is MNHEY, CDR2 SMNVEV, per germline (reference sequence). V was pared by 3 bases and J by 6 bases, with 3 bases of the junction left unmatched. CDR3 sequence: CASSFGSGGNEQFF. For the CDR3, the DNA is TGTGCCAGCAGTTTTGGTAGCGGGGGCAATGAGCAGTTCTTC.

This sequence joins TRBV20-1 and TRBJ1-2; D is unresolved. V was clipped by 4 bases and J by 8 bases, with 11 bases between them. Germline V gene data show CDR1 as DFQATT and CDR2 as SNEGSKA (reference sequence). This CDR3 is built from 11 residues. CDR3 bases: TGCAGTGCTACCCGTTCCCTAGGCTACACCTTC. This codes for CSATRSLGYTF.

The chain couples TRBV10-3 to TRBJ1-1, with TRBD1 matching over 7 bases. From germline, CDR1 is ENHRY and CDR2 SYGVKD. The CDR3 consists of 13 residues. Trimming at V came to 5 bases and at J to 2 bases, leaving 2 bases not matched to a gene. The CDR3 DNA is TGTGCCATCAGTAGACAGGGAAACACTGAAGCTTTCTTT. Encoded protein: CAISRQGNTEAFF.

V and J are TRBV28 and TRBJ1-1, with D perhaps matching TRBD1 (5 bases). Germline values: CDR1 MDHEN, CDR2 SYDVKM. This CDR3 has 12 amino acids. Trimming removed 5 bases from V and 5 bases from J, with 9 bases in between. CDR3 nucleotide sequence: TGTGCCAGCAGTAGCCCAGGGACTGAAGCTTTCTTT. Protein sequence: CASSSPGTEAFF.

The chain is built from TRBV5-1 and TRBJ2-3; 9 bases match TRBD2. J lost 1 base, V lost 0 bases, and 6 bases had no gene match. Per the germline V gene, CDR1 is SGHRS and CDR2 is YFSETQ. The CDR3 has 17 residues. The CDR3 loop is CASSLGSGSGRTDTQYF. For the CDR3, the DNA is TGCGCCAGCAGCTTGGGTAGCGGGAGCGGTCGCACAGATACGCAGTATTTT.

The V call is TRBV27, the J call TRBJ1-1; no reliable D call. The length of the CDR3 is 13 residues. Trimming stripped 2 bases from V and 1 base from J, with 5 bases between. Germline loops: CDR1 MNHEY, CDR2 SMNVEV (reference sequence). This chain's CDR3 is CASSLIRNTEAFF. The CDR3 DNA reads TGTGCCAGCAGTTTAATTAGGAACACTGAAGCTTTCTTT.

This chain connects TRBV3-1 (or the pseudogene TRBV3-2) to TRBJ2-7, with no clear D. The V end was cut by 4 bases, the J end by 2 bases, with 21 bases between. The CDR3 is 17 residues long. CDR1 is LGHDT and CDR2 is YNNKEL in the germline V gene (reference sequence). CDR3 nucleotides: TGTGCCAGCAGCCCCGACCCTTGGCAGGTTAATACCTACGAGCAGTACTTC. Amino acid sequence: CASSPDPWQVNTYEQYF.

This clone has just a few counts. The rearrangement joins TRBV4-1 to TRBJ1-1; the match to TRBD1 covers 7 bases. Germline assignment: CDR1 MGHRA and CDR2 YSYEKL. This CDR3 is built from 13 residues. Trimming took 4 bases from V and 7 from J; bases not matched to a gene: 6. The CDR3, as DNA: TGCGCCAGCAGCCGGGGGACAGACGGTGAAGCTTTCTTT. This codes for CASSRGTDGEAFF.

As DNA, the CDR3 is TGCGCCAGCAGTCCCGGGACAGGGGAAGAGGAAGCTTTCTTT. This encodes CASSPGTGEEEAFF. V and J are TRBV5-1 and TRBJ1-1, with TRBD1 identical over 10 bases. Germline CDR1 and CDR2: SGHRS and YFSETQ. V shed 5 bases, J shed 8 bases, and the junction held 9 bases outside the gene matches. The CDR3 is made up of 14 amino acids.

The sample holds a few counts of this clone. J is TRBJ2-5 and V is TRBV7-9; the match to TRBD2 covers 9 bases. Germline lookup yields CDR1 SEHNR and CDR2 FQNEAQ (reference sequence). The CDR3 runs 16 residues. The trim removed 1 base at V and 1 base at J, leaving 4 bases unmatched. CDR3 in DNA: TGTGCCAGCAGCTTAGGGCTAGCGGGGCCCCAAGAGACCCAGTACTTC. Protein sequence: CASSLGLAGPQETQYF.

CDR3 residues: CASSSRDRYTGELFF. The CDR3 DNA reads as TGTGCCAGCAGCTCCCGGGACAGATACACCGGGGAGCTGTTTTTT. This chain links TRBV5-4 with TRBJ2-2, with TRBD1 matching 7 bases. The V gene's germline CDR1 is SGHNT and CDR2 YYREEE (reference sequence). The CDR3 has 15 amino acids. V lost 3 bases, J lost 3 bases, and 5 bases stayed unmatched.

This chain connects TRBV4-1 to TRBJ2-1; 10 bases line up with TRBD1. The junction had 6 bases not matched to a gene; V was cut back by 2 bases and J by 8 bases. From germline, CDR1 is MGHRA and CDR2 YSYEKL. The CDR3 extends over 15 amino acids. DNA of the CDR3: TGCGCCAGCAGCCAACAACCCGGGACAGGGGATGAGCAGTTCTTC. Translation: CASSQQPGTGDEQFF.

The gene calls are TRBV4-1 and TRBJ1-2; 7 positions agree with TRBD1. The CDR3 contains 15 residues. V was clipped by 0 bases and J by 4 bases; unmatched bases: 5. Per the germline V gene, CDR1 is MGHRA and CDR2 is YSYEKL. The CDR3: CASSQDPRTGYGYTF. For the CDR3, the DNA is TGCGCCAGCAGCCAAGATCCCAGGACAGGCTATGGCTACACCTTC.

The rearrangement joins TRBV5-6 to TRBJ2-7, with D possibly TRBD1 on 6 matching bases. Per the germline V gene, CDR1 is SGHDT and CDR2 is YYEEEE. The V end was cut by 4 bases, the J end by 6 bases, with 17 bases between. There are 14 residues in the CDR3. The CDR3 sequence is CASSGAGALVEQYF. The CDR3 DNA follows: TGTGCCAGCAGCGGCGCAGGGGCATTAGTCGAGCAGTACTTC.

The chain has TRBV2 and TRBJ1-5; tentative D call: TRBD1 (5 bases). The CDR3 totals 14 residues. CDR1 and CDR2 (germline): SNHLY, FYNNEI. Trimming took 2 bases from V and 6 from J, leaving 11 bases between them. The CDR3 DNA reads TGTGCCAGCAGTGAACAGGGTCCGGCTCAGCCCCAGCATTTT. This translates into CASSEQGPAQPQHF.

V is TRBV5-8 and J is TRBJ2-5; D remains ambiguous. The CDR3 spans 14 residues. Germline assignment: CDR1 SGHTS and CDR2 YDEGEE. Trimming shortened V by 0 bases and J by 0 bases, and 6 bases separated the two germline ends. CDR3 bases: TGTGCCAGCAGCTTGGCCATCCACCAAGAGACCCAGTACTTC. Translating it yields CASSLAIHQETQYF.

This clone was recorded a few times. V and J are TRBV19 and TRBJ1-2; TRBD1 matches 7 bases. The CDR3 covers 13 residues. Germline CDR1 LNHDA, CDR2 SQIVND (reference sequence). The ends lost 7 bases at V and 6 bases at J; junction bases unmatched: 8. The CDR3 coding sequence is TGTGCCAGTACCCGGACAGGAGGCGATGGCTACACCTTC. It encodes CASTRTGGDGYTF.

To note about this clone: One junction end disagrees with the germline gene, perhaps due to a read error. The chain combines TRBV29-1 with TRBJ2-7, with TRBD1 as a possible D gene (6 bases). CDR1 is SQVTM, CDR2 ANQGSEA, per germline. This CDR3 has 13 amino acids. The chain's CDR3 is CSAIPTGSYEQYF. The CDR3 DNA reads as TGCAGCGCCATCCCGACAGGCTCCTACGAGCAGTACTTT.

The chain's CDR3 is CATSGGQVSRGYTF. CDR3 bases: TGTGCCACCAGCGGGGGACAGGTCTCTCGGGGCTACACCTTC. This chain joins TRBV15 and TRBJ1-2; 8 nucleotides line up with TRBD1. Germline loops: CDR1 LNHNV, CDR2 YYDKDF (reference sequence). Losses at the gene ends were 5 bases for V and 8 bases for J; bases not matched to a gene: 10. The CDR3 has 14 residues.

The rearrangement links TRBV29-1 to TRBJ1-1, with a possible D match to TRBD1 (5 bases). Germline lookup yields CDR1 SQVTM and CDR2 ANQGSEA. This CDR3 region has 13 residues. Trimming stripped 7 bases from V and 4 bases from J, with 16 bases between. CDR3 sequence reads: CSANLGGGTEAFF. The CDR3 bases are TGCAGCGCTAATCTCGGCGGGGGCACTGAAGCTTTCTTT.

The rearrangement links TRBV7-6 to TRBJ1-3, with TRBD1 matching over 8 bases. The CDR3 runs 17 residues. The junction had 8 bases not matched to a gene; V was cut back by 3 bases and J by 1 base. CDR1 is SGHVS, CDR2 FNYEAQ, per germline. CDR3 protein: CASSLWTGRGSGNTIYF. In DNA, the CDR3 is TGTGCCAGCAGCTTGTGGACAGGGAGGGGGTCTGGAAACACCATATATTTT.

The chain combines TRBV20-1 with TRBJ1-6; tentatively, D is TRBD1 (5 bases). There are 13 residues in the CDR3. The germline CDR1 and CDR2 sequences are DFQATT and SNEGSKA (reference sequence). V was cut by 3 bases and J by 6 bases, with 9 bases left in between. DNA of the CDR3: TGCAGTGCTAGTAATCAGGGTAATTCACCCCTCCACTTT. This encodes CSASNQGNSPLHF.

In its sample, this clone was seen a few times. The gene calls are TRBV5-1 and TRBJ2-7, with 9 bases aligning to TRBD1. The CDR3 runs 14 residues. Germline-derived CDR1 and CDR2 are SGHRS and YFSETQ. V was clipped by 4 bases and J by 4 bases; unmatched bases: 6. As DNA, the CDR3 is TGCGCCAGCAGCGGGACAGGGAAAGGATACGAGCAGTACTTC. This encodes CASSGTGKGYEQYF. The complete variable domain, with remaining parts taken from reference TRBV5-1 and TRBJ2-7, reads KAGVTQTPRYLIKTRGQQVTLSCSPISGHRSVSWYQQTPGQGLQFLFEYFSETQRNKGNFPGRFSGRQFSNSRSEMNVSTLELGDSALYLCASSGTGKGYEQYFGPGTRLTVT.

This clone was seen only a few times. The chain carries TRBV28 and TRBJ2-1; TRBD2 is a possible D gene (7 bases). The V end lost 10 bases, the J end lost 10 bases, and 23 bases lay between the germline ends. Looked up from germline, CDR1 is MDHEN and CDR2 is SYDVKM. This CDR3 is 14 amino acids long. CDR3 loop: CATDTGGATGEQFF. The CDR3 coding sequence is TGTGCCACCGATACGGGGGGAGCCACAGGGGAGCAGTTCTTC.

J is TRBJ1-5 and V is TRBV12-3 or TRBV12-4; D perhaps matches TRBD1 (5 bases). The V gene lost 5 bases and the J gene lost 4 bases, with 9 bases spanning the gap. The CDR3 runs to 13 residues. CDR3 nucleotides: TGTGCCAGCAGTGACAGTCTTAATCAGCCCCAGCATTTT. Translation gives CASSDSLNQPQHF.